The 15 T cell receptor beta chains below come from one sample, sequenced in a study of blood T cell repertoires in COVID-19. The data were produced by immunoSEQ multiplex PCR, yet TCRdb's version contains in-frame clones alone and is incomplete. The sample holds about 160,000 clones; about 88% are singletons and the top ten take less than 6.5%. The sample was peripheral blood. The receptors derive from a woman aged 50 to 60 with COVID-19, enrolled during active disease.

This clone was seen a handful of times. J is TRBJ1-1 and V is TRBV18; D uncertain. The CDR3 runs 13 residues. The ends were cut back, 2 bases at V and 4 bases at J, with 8 bases in the middle. Germline loops: CDR1 KGHSH, CDR2 LQKENI. The CDR3, as DNA: TGTGCCAGCTCACCAGACGCGGGCACTGAAGCTTTCTTT. As protein: CASSPDAGTEAFF. Drawing the rest from reference TRBV18 and TRBJ1-1, the complete variable domain is NAGVMQNPRHLVRRRGQEARLRCSPMKGHSHVYWYRQLPEEGLKFMVYLQKENIIDESGMPKERFSAEFPKEGPSILRIQQVVRGDSAAYFCASSPDAGTEAFFGQGTRLTVV.

This clone has a single count. A much larger clone sits a single nucleotide away, making a read error possible. The chain has TRBV6-1 and TRBJ1-2; possibly TRBD1 for D (5 bases). Germline lookup yields CDR1 MNHNS and CDR2 SASEGT. This CDR3 is built from 15 residues. CDR3 residues: CANSEDPGRTYGYTF. CDR3 coding DNA: TGTGCCAACAGTGAAGACCCAGGGAGGACCTATGGCTACACCTTC.

J is TRBJ1-4 and V is TRBV6-5; 12 positions agree with TRBD1. Germline-derived CDR1 and CDR2 are MNHEY and SVGAGI. This CDR3 comprises 13 residues. V was pared by 10 bases and J by 8 bases, with 5 bases of the junction left unmatched. CDR3 coding DNA: TGTGCCACCGGAGGGACAGGGGGCGAAAAACTGTTTTTT. It yields the protein CATGGTGGEKLFF.

This chain uses TRBV27 with TRBJ2-2; D might be TRBD1 (6 bases). V gave up 3 bases and J gave up 5 bases, with 13 bases separating them. The CDR3 runs 15 residues. Germline-derived CDR1 and CDR2 are MNHEY and SMNVEV (reference sequence). The CDR3 here is CASSLYRVGTGELFF. Here the CDR3 DNA reads TGTGCCAGCAGTTTGTACAGGGTGGGGACCGGGGAGCTGTTTTTT.

J is TRBJ2-7 and V is TRBV7-6; perhaps TRBD1 as D (6 bases). The germline V gene encodes CDR1 SGHVS and CDR2 FNYEAQ. CDR3 length: 13 amino acids. The CDR3 protein is CVRDTPCSYEQYF. CDR3 nucleotide sequence: TGTGTTAGGGACACCCCTTGCTCCTACGAGCAGTACTTC.

CDR3 loop: CASSQDLRALSSYEQYF. CDR3 nucleotides: TGTGCCAGCAGCCAAGATCTTAGAGCGTTGAGCTCCTACGAGCAGTACTTC. V usage is TRBV3-1 (or the pseudogene TRBV3-2) and J usage is TRBJ2-7; D not resolved. Germline V lookup: CDR1 LGHDT, CDR2 YNNKEL (reference sequence). With 0 bases removed from V and 0 bases from J, the gap between germline ends came to 15 bases. The CDR3 is made up of 17 amino acids.

The V and J genes are TRBV27 and TRBJ1-6; perhaps TRBD1 as D (6 bases). The CDR3 extends over 14 amino acids. Trimming stripped 5 bases from V and 7 bases from J, with 12 bases between. Germline V gives CDR1 MNHEY, CDR2 SMNVEV (reference sequence). CDR3 sequence reads: CASSVGTPNSPLHF. The DNA of the CDR3 is TGTGCCAGCAGTGTCGGGACACCAAATTCACCCCTCCACTTT.

The chain joins TRBV27 to TRBJ2-3; 10 bases fit TRBD2. Germline V lookup: CDR1 MNHEY, CDR2 SMNVEV (reference sequence). CDR3 size: 19 residues. The J segment lost 1 base and the V segment lost 5 bases, leaving 15 bases of the junction unmatched. CDR3 DNA sequence: TGTGCCAGCAGTCAACCGGGACTAGCGCCTTCCGGTCGCACAGATACGCAGTATTTT. It is translated as CASSQPGLAPSGRTDTQYF.

The rearrangement uses TRBV10-3 and TRBJ2-1, with 11 bases identical to TRBD2. This CDR3 has 15 residues. J lost 6 bases, V lost 6 bases, and 7 bases had no gene match. Germline-derived CDR1 and CDR2 are ENHRY and SYGVKD. CDR3 sequence: CAIRTGTSGTNEQFF. In DNA, the CDR3 is TGTGCCATCAGAACCGGGACTAGCGGAACCAATGAGCAGTTCTTC.

The genes are TRBV28 and TRBJ2-7; the match to TRBD1 covers 9 bases. The V and J ends lost 3 bases and 3 bases, in that order; junction bases with no gene match: 3. The CDR3 totals 14 residues. The germline V gene has CDR1 MDHEN and CDR2 SYDVKM. Written as DNA, the CDR3 is TGTGCCAGCAGTTTCGTGGGACAGGGCTACGAGCAGTACTTC. Translating gives CASSFVGQGYEQYF.

The chain has TRBV27 and TRBJ2-7; TRBD1 agrees at 9 bases. Germline values: CDR1 MNHEY, CDR2 SMNVEV (reference sequence). This CDR3 spans 14 amino acids. J gave up 6 bases and V 6 bases, and 9 bases lay outside the gene matches. The CDR3 loop is CASSPTRQGGEQYF. CDR3 nucleotide sequence: TGTGCCAGCAGCCCTACCCGACAGGGGGGCGAGCAGTACTTC.

The V gene is TRBV2, the J gene TRBJ2-7; 9 bases line up with TRBD1. The CDR3 runs to 17 residues. Germline loops: CDR1 SNHLY, CDR2 FYNNEI. V trimming: 0 bases; J trimming: 1 base; junction bases outside the gene matches: 7. For the CDR3, the DNA is TGTGCCAGCAGTGAAGCCCAGGGGACAGGGCCTTCCTACGAGCAGTACTTC. As protein: CASSEAQGTGPSYEQYF.

The chain uses TRBV28 and TRBJ2-7, with TRBD1 matching 7 bases. The V and J ends lost 2 bases and 3 bases, in that order; junction bases with no gene match: 7. This CDR3 region has 15 residues. CDR1 and CDR2 from the germline V gene are MDHEN and SYDVKM. The CDR3 DNA reads TGTGCCAGCAGTTTAGAGGGGGCGAGAGGCTACGAGCAGTACTTC. It specifies CASSLEGARGYEQYF.

This clone occurred a few times. V gene TRBV30 combines with J gene TRBJ1-5, with 7 positions matching TRBD1. CDR1 is GTSNPN and CDR2 is SVGIG in the germline V gene (reference sequence). This CDR3 region has 14 residues. The ends lost 3 bases at V and 3 bases at J; junction bases unmatched: 5. The CDR3 coding sequence is TGTGCCTGGAGACGACAGGGCAACAATCAGCCCCAGCATTTT. Translated, it gives CAWRRQGNNQPQHF.

This clone was counted only a few times. The rearrangement links TRBV30 to TRBJ2-7; 7 bases agree with TRBD2. Germline CDR1 GTSNPN, CDR2 SVGIG (reference sequence). The CDR3 is made up of 12 amino acids. V lost 7 bases to trimming and J lost 3 bases; unmatched junction nucleotides: 6. For the CDR3, the DNA is TGTGCCTTCCGGGACTACAACTACGAGCAGTACTTC. It yields the protein CAFRDYNYEQYF.